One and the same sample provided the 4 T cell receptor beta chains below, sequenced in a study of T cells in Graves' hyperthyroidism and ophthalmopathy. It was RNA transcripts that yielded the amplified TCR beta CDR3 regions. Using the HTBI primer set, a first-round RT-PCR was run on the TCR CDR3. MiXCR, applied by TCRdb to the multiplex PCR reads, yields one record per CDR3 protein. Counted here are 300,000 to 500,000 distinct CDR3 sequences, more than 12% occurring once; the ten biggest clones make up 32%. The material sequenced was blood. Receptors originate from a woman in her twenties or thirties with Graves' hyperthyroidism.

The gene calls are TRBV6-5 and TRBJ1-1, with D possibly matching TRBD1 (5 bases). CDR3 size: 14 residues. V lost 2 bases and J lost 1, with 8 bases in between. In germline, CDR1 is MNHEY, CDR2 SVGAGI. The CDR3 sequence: CASSYRDRNTEAFF. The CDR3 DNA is TGTGCCAGCAGTTACCGAGACAGGAACACTGAAGCTTTCTTT.

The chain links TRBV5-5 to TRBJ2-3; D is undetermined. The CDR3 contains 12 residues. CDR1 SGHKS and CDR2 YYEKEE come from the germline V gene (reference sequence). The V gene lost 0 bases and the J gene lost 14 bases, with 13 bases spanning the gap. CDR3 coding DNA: TGTGCCAGCAGCTTGGAAGATACCCCTCCGTATTTT. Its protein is CASSLEDTPPYF.

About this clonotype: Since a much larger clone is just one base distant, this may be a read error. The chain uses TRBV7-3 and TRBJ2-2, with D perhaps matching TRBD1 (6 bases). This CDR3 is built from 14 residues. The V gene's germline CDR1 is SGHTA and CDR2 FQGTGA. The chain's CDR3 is CASSLSRDTGEPFF. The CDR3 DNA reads TGTGCCAGCAGCTTATCCAGGGACACCGGGGAGCCGTTTTTT. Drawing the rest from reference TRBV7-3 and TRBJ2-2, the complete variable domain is GAGVSQTPSNKVTEKGKYVELRCDPISGHTALYWYRQSLGQGPEFLIYFQGTGAADDSGLPNDRFFAVRPEGSVSTLKIQRTERGDSAVYLCASSLSRDTGEPFFGEGSRLTVL.

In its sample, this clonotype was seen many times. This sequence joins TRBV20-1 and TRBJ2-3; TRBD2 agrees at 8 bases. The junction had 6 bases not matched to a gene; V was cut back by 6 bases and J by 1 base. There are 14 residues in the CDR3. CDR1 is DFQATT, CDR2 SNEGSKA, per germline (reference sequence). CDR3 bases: TGCAGTGCAGATAGCGGGATGGGCACAGATACGCAGTATTTT. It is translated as CSADSGMGTDTQYF.